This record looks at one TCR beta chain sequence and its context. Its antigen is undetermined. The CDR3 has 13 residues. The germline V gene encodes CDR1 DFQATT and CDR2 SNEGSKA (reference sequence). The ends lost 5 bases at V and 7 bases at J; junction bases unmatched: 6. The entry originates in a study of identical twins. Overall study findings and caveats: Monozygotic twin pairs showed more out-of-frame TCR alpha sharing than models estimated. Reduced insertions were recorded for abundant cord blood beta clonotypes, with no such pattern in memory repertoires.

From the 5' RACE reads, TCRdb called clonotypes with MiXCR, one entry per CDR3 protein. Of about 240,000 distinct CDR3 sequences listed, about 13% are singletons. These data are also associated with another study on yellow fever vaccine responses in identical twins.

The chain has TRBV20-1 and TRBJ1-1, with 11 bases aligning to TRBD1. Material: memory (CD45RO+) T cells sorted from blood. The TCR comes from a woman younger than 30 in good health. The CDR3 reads CSAYRTGGDEAFF. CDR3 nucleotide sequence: TGCAGTGCTTACAGGACAGGGGGCGATGAAGCTTTCTTT.